The T cell receptor (beta chain) under discussion was sequenced for a study of cytomegalovirus exposure and HLA in healthy donors. This clone was counted a few times. The donors comprised healthy bone marrow donors. The germline V gene has CDR1 LGHNT and CDR2 FRNRAP. The junction had 5 bases not matched to a gene; V was cut back by 7 bases and J by 4 bases. CDR3 size: 13 residues. Primers for the PCR totalled 60 Vbeta and 13 Jbeta. Sequenced by immunoSEQ multiplex PCR; TCRdb stores in-frame clones only, minus some. The top ten hold 1.5% to 2% of the sample, which has 150,000 to 200,000 clones, about 81% seen once.

Sequenced: PBMCs. This receptor was identified in a man aged 18 to 29 in good health and CMV-seronegative. The genes are TRBV12-5 and TRBJ1-2, with 8 bases fitting TRBD1. CDR3 residues: CASDGTGGYGYTF. CDR3 bases: TGTGCTAGTGACGGGACAGGCGGCTATGGCTACACCTTC.